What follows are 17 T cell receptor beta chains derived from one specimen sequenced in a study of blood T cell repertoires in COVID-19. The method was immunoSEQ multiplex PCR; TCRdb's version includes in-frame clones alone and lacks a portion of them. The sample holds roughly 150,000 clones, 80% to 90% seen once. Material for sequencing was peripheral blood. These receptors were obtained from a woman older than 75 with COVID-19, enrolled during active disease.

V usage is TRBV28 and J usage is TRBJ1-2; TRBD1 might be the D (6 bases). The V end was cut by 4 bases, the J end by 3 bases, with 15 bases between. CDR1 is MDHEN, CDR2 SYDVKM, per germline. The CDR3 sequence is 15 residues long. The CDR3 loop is CASSSPQGWDYGYTF. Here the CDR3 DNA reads TGTGCCAGCAGTTCCCCACAGGGATGGGACTATGGCTACACCTTC.

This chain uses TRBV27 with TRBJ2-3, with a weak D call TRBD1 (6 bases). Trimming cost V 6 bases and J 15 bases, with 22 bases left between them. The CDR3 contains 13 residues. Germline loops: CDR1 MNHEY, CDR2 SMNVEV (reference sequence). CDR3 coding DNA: TGTGCCAGCAGGACGAACAGGGTCCCTAGAAGCTATTTT. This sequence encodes CASRTNRVPRSYF.

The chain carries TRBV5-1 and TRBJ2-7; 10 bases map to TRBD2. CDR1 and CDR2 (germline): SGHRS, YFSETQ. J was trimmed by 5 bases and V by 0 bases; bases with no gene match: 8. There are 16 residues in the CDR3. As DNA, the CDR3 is TGCGCCAGCAGCTTGGCCTTACTAGCGGGAATCAACGAGCAGTACTTC. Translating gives CASSLALLAGINEQYF.

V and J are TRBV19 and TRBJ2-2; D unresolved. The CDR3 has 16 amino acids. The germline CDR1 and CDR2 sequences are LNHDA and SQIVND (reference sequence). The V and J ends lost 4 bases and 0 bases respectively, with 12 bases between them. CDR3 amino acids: CASSSWALANTGELFF. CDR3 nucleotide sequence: TGTGCCAGTAGTAGCTGGGCCCTGGCGAACACCGGGGAGCTGTTTTTT.

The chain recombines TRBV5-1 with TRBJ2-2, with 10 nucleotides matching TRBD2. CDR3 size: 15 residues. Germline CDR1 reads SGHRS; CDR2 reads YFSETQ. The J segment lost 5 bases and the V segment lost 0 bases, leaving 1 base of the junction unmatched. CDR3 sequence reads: CASSLVTSGTGELFF. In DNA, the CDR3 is TGCGCCAGCAGCTTGGTGACTAGCGGGACCGGGGAGCTGTTTTTT.

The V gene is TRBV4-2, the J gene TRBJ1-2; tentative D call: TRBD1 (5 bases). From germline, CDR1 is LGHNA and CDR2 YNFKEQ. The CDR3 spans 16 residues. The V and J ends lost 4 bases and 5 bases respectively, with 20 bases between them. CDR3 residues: CASSPSSGILGYGYTF. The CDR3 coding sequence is TGTGCCAGCAGCCCCTCCTCAGGGATATTAGGGTATGGCTACACCTTC.

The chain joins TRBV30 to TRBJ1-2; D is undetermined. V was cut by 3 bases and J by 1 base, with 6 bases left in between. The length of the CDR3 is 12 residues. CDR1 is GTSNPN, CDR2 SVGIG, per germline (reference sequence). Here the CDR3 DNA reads TGTGCCTGGAGCGGTCTTAACTATGGCTACACCTTC. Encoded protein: CAWSGLNYGYTF.

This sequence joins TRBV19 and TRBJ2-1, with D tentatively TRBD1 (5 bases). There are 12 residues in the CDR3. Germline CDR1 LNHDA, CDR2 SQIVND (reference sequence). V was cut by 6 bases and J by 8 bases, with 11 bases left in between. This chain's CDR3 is CASRAQGHEQFF. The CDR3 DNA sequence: TGTGCCAGTAGAGCTCAGGGTCATGAGCAGTTCTTC.

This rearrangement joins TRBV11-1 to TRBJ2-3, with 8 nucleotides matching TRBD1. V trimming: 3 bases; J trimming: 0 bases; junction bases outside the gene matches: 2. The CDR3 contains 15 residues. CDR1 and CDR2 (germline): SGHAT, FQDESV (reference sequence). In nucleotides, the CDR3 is TGTGCCAGCAGCTTCGGACAGGGCAGCACAGATACGCAGTATTTT. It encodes CASSFGQGSTDTQYF.

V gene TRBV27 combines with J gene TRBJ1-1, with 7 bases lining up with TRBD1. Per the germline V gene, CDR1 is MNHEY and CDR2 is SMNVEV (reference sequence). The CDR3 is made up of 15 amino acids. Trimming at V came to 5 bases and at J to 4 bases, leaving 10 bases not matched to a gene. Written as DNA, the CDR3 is TGTGCCAGCAGTATACGACAGGGTTGGGTCACTGAAGCTTTCTTT. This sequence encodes CASSIRQGWVTEAFF.

CDR3 coding DNA: TGTGCCAGCAGCCGATTGACAGGGGAAAGCTCCTATAATTCACCCCTCCACTTT. Its protein product is CASSRLTGESSYNSPLHF. The chain links TRBV4-2 to TRBJ1-6; TRBD1 aligns across 8 bases. This CDR3 region has 18 residues. Germline lookup yields CDR1 LGHNA and CDR2 YNFKEQ. V dropped 4 bases and J dropped 0; count of bases not matched to a gene: 8.

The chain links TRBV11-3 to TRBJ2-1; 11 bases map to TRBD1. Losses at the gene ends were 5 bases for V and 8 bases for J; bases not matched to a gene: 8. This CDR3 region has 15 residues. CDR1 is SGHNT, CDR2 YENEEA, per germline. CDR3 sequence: CASSKGQGVFDEQFF. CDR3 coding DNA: TGTGCCAGCAGCAAGGGACAGGGGGTTTTCGATGAGCAGTTCTTC. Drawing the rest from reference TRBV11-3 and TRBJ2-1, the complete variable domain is EAGVVQSPRYKIIEKKQPVAFWCNPISGHNTLYWYLQNLGQGPELLIRYENEEAVDDSQLPKDRFSAERLKGVDSTLKIQPAELGDSAVYLCASSKGQGVFDEQFFGPGTRLTVL.

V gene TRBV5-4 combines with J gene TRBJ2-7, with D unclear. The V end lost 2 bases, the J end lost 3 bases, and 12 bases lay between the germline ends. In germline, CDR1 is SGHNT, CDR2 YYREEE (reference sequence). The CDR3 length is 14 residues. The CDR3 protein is CASSFRSSHYEQYF. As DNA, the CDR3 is TGTGCCAGCAGCTTCCGTAGTAGCCACTACGAGCAGTACTTC.

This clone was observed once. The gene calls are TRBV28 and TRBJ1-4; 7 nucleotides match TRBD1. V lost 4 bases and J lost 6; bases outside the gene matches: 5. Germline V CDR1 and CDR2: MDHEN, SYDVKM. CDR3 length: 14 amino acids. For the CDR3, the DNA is TGTGCCAGCAGTTGGGACAGAGGAGATGAAAAACTGTTTTTT. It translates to CASSWDRGDEKLFF. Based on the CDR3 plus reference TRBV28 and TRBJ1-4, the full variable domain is DVKVTQSSRYLVKRTGEKVFLECVQDMDHENMFWYRQDPGLGLRLIYFSYDVKMKEKGDIPEGYSVSREKKERFSLILESASTNQTSMYLCASSWDRGDEKLFFGSGTQLSVL.

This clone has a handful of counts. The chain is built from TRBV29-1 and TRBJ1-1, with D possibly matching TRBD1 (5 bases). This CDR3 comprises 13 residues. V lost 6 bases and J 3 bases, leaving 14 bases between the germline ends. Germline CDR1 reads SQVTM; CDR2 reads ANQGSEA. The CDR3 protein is CSVIRGGDTEAFF. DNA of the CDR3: TGCAGCGTGATTAGGGGCGGCGACACTGAAGCTTTCTTT.

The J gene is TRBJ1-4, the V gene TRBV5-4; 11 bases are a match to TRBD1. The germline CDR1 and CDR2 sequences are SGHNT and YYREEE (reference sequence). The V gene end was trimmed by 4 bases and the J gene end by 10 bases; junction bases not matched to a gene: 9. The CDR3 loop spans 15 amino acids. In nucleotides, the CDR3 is TGTGCCAGCAGCCCCGGGACAGGGGGAGGGAGAAAACTGTTTTTT. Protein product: CASSPGTGGGRKLFF.

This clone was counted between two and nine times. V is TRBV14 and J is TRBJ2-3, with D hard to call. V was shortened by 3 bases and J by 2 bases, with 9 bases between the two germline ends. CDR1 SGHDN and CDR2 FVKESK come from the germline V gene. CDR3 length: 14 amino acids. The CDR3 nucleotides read TGTGCCAGCAGCCAGTCTATAGTCACAGATACGCAGTATTTT. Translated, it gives CASSQSIVTDTQYF.